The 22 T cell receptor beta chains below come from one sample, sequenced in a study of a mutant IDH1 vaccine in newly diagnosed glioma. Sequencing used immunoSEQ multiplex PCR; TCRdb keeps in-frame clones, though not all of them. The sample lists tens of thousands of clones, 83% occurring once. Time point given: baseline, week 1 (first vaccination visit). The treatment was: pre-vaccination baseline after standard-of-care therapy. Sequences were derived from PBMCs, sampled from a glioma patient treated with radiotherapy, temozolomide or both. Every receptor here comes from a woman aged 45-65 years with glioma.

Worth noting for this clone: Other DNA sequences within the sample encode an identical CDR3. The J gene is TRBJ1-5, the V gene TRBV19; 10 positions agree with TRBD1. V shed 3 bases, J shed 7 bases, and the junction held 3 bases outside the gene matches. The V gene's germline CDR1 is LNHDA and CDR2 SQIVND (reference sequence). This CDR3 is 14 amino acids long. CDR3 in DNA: TGTGCCAGTAGTATCGGACAGGGGGGGCAGCCCCAGCATTTT. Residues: CASSIGQGGQPQHF.

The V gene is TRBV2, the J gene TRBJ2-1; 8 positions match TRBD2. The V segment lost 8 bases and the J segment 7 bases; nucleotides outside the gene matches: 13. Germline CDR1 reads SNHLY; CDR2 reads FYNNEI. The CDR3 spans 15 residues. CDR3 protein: CASGSRVRGGNEQFF. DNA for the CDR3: TGTGCCAGCGGATCCCGGGTCCGGGGGGGGAATGAGCAGTTCTTC.

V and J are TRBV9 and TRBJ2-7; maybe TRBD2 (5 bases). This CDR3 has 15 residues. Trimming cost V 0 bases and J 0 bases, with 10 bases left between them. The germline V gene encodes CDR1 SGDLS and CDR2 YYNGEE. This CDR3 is CASSVGAGSSYEQYF. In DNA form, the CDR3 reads TGTGCCAGCAGCGTAGGGGCGGGCTCCTCCTACGAGCAGTACTTC.

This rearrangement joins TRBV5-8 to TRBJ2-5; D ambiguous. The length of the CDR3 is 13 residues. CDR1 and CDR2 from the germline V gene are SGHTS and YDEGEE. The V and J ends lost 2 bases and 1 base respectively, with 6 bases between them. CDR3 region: CASSLHSQETQYF. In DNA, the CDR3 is TGTGCCAGCAGCTTACACAGCCAAGAGACCCAGTACTTC. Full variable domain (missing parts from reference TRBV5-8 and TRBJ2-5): EAGVTQSPTHLIKTRGQQATLRCSPISGHTSVYWYQQALGLGLQFLLWYDEGEERNRGNFPPRFSGRQFPNYSSELNVNALELEDSALYLCASSLHSQETQYFGPGTRLLVL.

The CDR3 sequence: CASSSGVPYEQYF. In DNA, the CDR3 is TGTGCCAGCAGCTCTGGTGTCCCTTACGAGCAGTACTTC. The chain recombines TRBV13 with TRBJ2-7; D call uncertain. Germline V gene data show CDR1 as PRHDT and CDR2 as FYEKMQ (reference sequence). The CDR3 totals 13 residues. V was cut by 4 bases and J by 4 bases, with 11 bases left in between.

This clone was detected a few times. The CDR3 nucleotides read TGTGCCTGGCGGAGACAGGGGCGGACCGGGGAGCTGTTTTTT. Translating it yields CAWRRQGRTGELFF. J is TRBJ2-2 and V is TRBV30; 8 bases map to TRBD1. Germline CDR1 reads GTSNPN; CDR2 reads SVGIG (reference sequence). The CDR3 consists of 14 residues. V was clipped by 5 bases and J by 5 bases; unmatched bases: 7.

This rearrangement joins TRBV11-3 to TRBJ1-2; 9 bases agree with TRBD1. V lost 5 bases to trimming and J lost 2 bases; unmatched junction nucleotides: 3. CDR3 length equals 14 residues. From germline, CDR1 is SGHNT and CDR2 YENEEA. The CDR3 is CASSQQGANYGYTF. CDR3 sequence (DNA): TGTGCCAGCAGCCAACAGGGGGCCAACTATGGCTACACCTTC.

As DNA, the CDR3 is TGTGCCAGCAGCTTGTGGACTAGCGGCCAAGGAGATACGCAGTATTTT. The encoded protein is CASSLWTSGQGDTQYF. The chain couples TRBV5-6 to TRBJ2-3, with 10 nucleotides matching TRBD2. From germline, CDR1 is SGHDT and CDR2 YYEEEE. V shed 1 base, J shed 5 bases, and the junction held 7 bases outside the gene matches. CDR3 length equals 16 residues.

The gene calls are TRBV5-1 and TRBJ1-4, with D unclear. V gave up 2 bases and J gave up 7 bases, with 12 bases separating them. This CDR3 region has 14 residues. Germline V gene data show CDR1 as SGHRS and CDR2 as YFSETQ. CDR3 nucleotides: TGCGCCAGCAGCTTCCAATGGCCTCTTGAAAAACTGTTTTTT. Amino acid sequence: CASSFQWPLEKLFF. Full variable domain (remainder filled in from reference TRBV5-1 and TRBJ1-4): KAGVTQTPRYLIKTRGQQVTLSCSPISGHRSVSWYQQTPGQGLQFLFEYFSETQRNKGNFPGRFSGRQFSNSRSEMNVSTLELGDSALYLCASSFQWPLEKLFFGSGTQLSVL.

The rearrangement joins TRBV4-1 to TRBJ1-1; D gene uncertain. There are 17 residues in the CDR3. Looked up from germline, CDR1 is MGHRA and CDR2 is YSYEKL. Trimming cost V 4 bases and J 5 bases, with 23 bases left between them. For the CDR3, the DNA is TGCGCCAGCAGCCCCTCCTTGGCAATTCGGGTGGGAACTGAAGCTTTCTTT. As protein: CASSPSLAIRVGTEAFF.

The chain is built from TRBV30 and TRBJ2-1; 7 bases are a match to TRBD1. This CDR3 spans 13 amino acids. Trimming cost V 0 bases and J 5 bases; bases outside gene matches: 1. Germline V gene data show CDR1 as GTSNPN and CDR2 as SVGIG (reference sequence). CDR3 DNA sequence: TGTGCCTGGAGTGTACAGGGGAACAATGAGCAGTTCTTC. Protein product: CAWSVQGNNEQFF.

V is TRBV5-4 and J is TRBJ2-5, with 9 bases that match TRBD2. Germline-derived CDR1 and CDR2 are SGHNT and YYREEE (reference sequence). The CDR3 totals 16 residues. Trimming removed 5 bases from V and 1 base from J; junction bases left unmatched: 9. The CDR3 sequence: CASRTISGGVQETQYF. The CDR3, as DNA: TGTGCCAGCAGAACCATTAGCGGGGGTGTCCAAGAGACCCAGTACTTC.

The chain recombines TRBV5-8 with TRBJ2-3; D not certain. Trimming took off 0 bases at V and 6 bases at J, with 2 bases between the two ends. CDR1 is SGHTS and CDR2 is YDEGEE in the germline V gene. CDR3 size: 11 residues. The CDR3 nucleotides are TGTGCCAGCAGCTTGGCCGATACGCAGTATTTT. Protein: CASSLADTQYF.

For the CDR3, the DNA is TGTGCCTCCCACCCACATCAATCAGGGGAGCTGTTTTTT. Translation gives CASHPHQSGELFF. The chain links TRBV27 to TRBJ2-2, with D uncertain. Germline values: CDR1 MNHEY, CDR2 SMNVEV (reference sequence). The ends were cut back, 11 bases at V and 8 bases at J, with 18 bases in the middle. The CDR3 consists of 13 residues.

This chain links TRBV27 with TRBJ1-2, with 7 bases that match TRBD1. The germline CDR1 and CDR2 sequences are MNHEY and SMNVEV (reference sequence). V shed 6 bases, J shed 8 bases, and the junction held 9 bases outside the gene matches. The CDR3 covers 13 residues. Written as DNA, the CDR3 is TGTGCCAGCAGCTACAGGGGTGGGAGAGGCTACACCTTC. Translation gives CASSYRGGRGYTF.

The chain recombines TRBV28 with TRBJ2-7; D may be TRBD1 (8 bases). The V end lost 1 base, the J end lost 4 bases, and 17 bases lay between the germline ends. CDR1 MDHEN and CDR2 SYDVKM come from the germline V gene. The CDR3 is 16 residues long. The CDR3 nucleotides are TGTGCCAGCAGTTTATCATTGGACAGGGAGGGTTACGAGCAGTACTTC. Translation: CASSLSLDREGYEQYF.

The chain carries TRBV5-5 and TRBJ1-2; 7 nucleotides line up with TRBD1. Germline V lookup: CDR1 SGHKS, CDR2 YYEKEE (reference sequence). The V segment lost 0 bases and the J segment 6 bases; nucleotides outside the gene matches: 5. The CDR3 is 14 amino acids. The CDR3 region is CASSLATGYDGYTF. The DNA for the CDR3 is TGTGCCAGCAGCTTGGCGACAGGGTACGATGGCTACACCTTC.

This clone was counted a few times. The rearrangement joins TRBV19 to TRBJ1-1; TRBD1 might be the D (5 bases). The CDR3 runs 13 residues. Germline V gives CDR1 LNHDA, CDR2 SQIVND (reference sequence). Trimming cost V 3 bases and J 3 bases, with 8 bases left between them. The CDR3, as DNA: TGTGCCAGTAGTATTCTCAGGGACACTGAAGCTTTCTTT. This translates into CASSILRDTEAFF.

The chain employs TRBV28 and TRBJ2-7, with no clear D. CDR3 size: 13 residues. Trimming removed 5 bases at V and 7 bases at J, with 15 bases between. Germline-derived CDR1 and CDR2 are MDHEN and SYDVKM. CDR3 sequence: CASSPPWSPEQYF. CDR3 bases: TGTGCCAGCAGTCCCCCCTGGTCCCCAGAGCAGTACTTC.

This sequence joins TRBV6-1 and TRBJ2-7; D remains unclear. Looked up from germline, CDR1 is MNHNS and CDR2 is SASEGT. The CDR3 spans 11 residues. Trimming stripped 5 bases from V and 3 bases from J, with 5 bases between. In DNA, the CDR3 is TGTGCCAGCAGTAGAGTCTACGAGCAGTACTTC. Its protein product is CASSRVYEQYF.

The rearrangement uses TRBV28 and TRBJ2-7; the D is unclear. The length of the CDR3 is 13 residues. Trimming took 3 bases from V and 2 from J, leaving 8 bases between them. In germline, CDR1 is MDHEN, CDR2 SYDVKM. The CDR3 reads CASSFDLTYEQYF. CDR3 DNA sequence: TGTGCCAGCAGTTTTGACTTAACCTACGAGCAGTACTTC.

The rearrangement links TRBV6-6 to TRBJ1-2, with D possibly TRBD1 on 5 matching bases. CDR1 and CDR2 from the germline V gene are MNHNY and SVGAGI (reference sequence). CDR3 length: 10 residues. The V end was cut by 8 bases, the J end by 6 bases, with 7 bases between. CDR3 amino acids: CASGGDGYTF. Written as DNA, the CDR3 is TGTGCCAGCGGGGGAGATGGCTACACCTTC.